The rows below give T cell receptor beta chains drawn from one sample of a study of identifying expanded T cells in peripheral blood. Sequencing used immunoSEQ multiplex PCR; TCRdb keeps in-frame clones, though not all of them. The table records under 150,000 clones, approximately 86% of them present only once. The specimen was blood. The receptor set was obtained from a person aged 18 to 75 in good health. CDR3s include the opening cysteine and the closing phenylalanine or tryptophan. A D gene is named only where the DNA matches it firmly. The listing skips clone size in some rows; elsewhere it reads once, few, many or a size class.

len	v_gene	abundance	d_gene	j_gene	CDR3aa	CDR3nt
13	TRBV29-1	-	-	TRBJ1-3	CSVSQGPGNTIYF	TGCAGCGTTTCCCAGGGACCTGGAAACACCATATATTTT
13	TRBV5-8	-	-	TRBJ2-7	CASSLEGGYEQYF	TGTGCCAGCAGCTTGGAGGGGGGCTACGAGCAGTACTTC
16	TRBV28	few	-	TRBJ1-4	CASSLEGGRGDEKLFF	TGTGCCAGCAGTTTAGAGGGAGGGAGAGGGGATGAAAAACTGTTTTTT
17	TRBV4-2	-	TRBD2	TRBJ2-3	CASSQTSGGTSTDTQYF	TGTGCCAGCAGCCAGACTAGCGGGGGGACTAGCACAGATACGCAGTATTTT
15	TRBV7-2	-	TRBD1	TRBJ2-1	CASSLVGQAYNEQFF	TGTGCCAGCAGCTTAGTGGGACAGGCATACAATGAGCAGTTCTTC
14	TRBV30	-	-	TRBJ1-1	CAWSVLPVNTEAFF	TGTGCCTGGAGTGTACTCCCAGTGAACACTGAAGCTTTCTTT
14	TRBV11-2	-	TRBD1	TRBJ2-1	CASSSPGQVSEQFF	TGTGCCAGCAGCAGCCCGGGACAGGTCAGTGAGCAGTTCTTC
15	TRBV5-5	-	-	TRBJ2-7	CASSLGLSGAYEQYF	TGTGCCAGCAGCTTGGGGCTTTCGGGGGCTTACGAGCAGTACTTC
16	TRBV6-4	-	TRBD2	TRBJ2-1	CASSASPAGGYNEQFF	TGTGCCAGCAGTGCTTCACCAGCGGGGGGGTACAATGAGCAGTTCTTC
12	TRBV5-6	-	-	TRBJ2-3	CASSPRTDTQYF	TGTGCCAGCAGCCCCCGCACAGATACGCAGTATTTT
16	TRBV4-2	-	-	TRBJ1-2	CASSQDPSGKGYGYTF	TGTGCCAGCAGCCAAGATCCTTCAGGGAAAGGATATGGCTACACCTTC
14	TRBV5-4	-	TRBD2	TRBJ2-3	CASSPAGGSDTQYF	TGTGCCAGCAGCCCCGCGGGGGGGTCAGATACGCAGTATTTT
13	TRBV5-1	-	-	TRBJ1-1	CASSYLGGTEAFF	TGCGCCAGCAGTTACCTAGGGGGTACTGAAGCTTTCTTT
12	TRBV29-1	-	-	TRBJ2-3	CSVEIQGDTQYF	TGCAGCGTTGAGATACAGGGAGATACGCAGTATTTT
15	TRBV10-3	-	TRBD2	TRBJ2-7	CAIRGGGERSYEQYF	TGTGCCATCCGGGGGGGAGGGGAGAGGTCCTACGAGCAGTACTTC
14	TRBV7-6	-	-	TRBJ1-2	CASSSQGNDYGYTF	TGTGCCAGCAGCTCTCAGGGGAACGACTATGGCTACACCTTC
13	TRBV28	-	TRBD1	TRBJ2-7	CAFGAQGDREQYF	TGTGCCTTTGGGGCGCAGGGGGATCGCGAGCAGTACTTC
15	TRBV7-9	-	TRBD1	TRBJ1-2	CASSLGQGKNYGYTF	TGTGCCAGCAGTTTAGGACAGGGGAAAAACTATGGCTACACCTTC
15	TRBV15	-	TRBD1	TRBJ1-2	CATKRGQGSFNGYTF	TGTGCCACCAAAAGGGGGCAGGGGAGTTTTAATGGCTACACCTTC
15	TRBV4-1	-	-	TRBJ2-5	CASSQGPGTQETQYF	TGCGCCAGCAGCCAAGGACCCGGGACTCAAGAGACCCAGTACTTC
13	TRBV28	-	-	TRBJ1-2	CASTTFGLGGYTF	TGTGCCAGCACCACTTTCGGCCTCGGGGGCTACACCTTC
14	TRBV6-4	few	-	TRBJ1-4	CASSLQGVNEKLFF	TGTGCCAGCAGCTTACAGGGAGTTAATGAAAAACTGTTTTTT
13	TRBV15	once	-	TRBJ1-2	CATSPDKNYGYTF	TGTGCCACCAGCCCTGACAAGAACTATGGCTACACCTTC
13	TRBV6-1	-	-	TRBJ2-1	CASSPAGNNEQFF	TGTGCCAGCAGCCCCGCCGGAAACAATGAGCAGTTCTTC
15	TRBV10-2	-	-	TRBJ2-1	CASSPSGEVYNEQFF	TGCGCCAGCAGCCCATCGGGAGAAGTCTACAATGAGCAGTTCTTC
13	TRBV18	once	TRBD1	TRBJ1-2	CASSFDRAGGYTF	TGTGCCAGCTCGTTCGACAGGGCTGGTGGCTACACCTTC
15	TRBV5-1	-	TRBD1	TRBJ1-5	CASSPRGEGNQPQHF	TGCGCCAGCAGCCCCAGGGGGGAGGGCAATCAGCCCCAGCATTTT
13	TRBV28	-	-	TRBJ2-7	CASTPPQPYEQYF	TGTGCCAGCACCCCCCCCCAACCCTACGAGCAGTACTTC
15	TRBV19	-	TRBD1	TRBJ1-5	CASSIRQGNNQPQHF	TGTGCCAGTAGTATACGACAGGGGAATAATCAGCCCCAGCATTTT
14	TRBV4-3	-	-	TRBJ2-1	CASSREGTYNEQFF	TGCGCCAGCAGCCGAGAGGGGACCTACAATGAGCAGTTCTTC
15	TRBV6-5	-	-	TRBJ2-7	CASSSGEAGKREQYF	TGTGCCAGCAGTTCCGGGGAGGCTGGCAAAAGGGAGCAGTACTTC
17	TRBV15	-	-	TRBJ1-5	CATSRSFTDYSNQPQHF	TGTGCCACCAGCAGAAGTTTTACAGATTATAGCAATCAGCCCCAGCATTTT
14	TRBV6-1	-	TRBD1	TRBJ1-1	CASRGQNRGQKAFF	TGTGCCAGCAGGGGGCAGAACAGGGGGCAGAAAGCTTTCTTT
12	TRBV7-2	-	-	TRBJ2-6	CAGGFGANVLTF	TGTGCCGGGGGCTTTGGGGCCAACGTCCTGACTTTC
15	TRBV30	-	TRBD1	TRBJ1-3	CAWSPGTGVGNTIYF	TGTGCCTGGAGCCCAGGGACAGGAGTTGGAAACACCATATATTTT
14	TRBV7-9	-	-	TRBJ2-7	CASSSGGQSYEQYF	TGTGCCAGCAGCTCTGGAGGGCAGTCCTACGAGCAGTACTTC
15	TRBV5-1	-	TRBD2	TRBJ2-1	CASSVLAGRANEQFF	TGCGCCAGCAGCGTACTAGCGGGGAGGGCGAATGAGCAGTTCTTC
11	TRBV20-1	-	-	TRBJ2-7	CSATVFHEQYF	TGCAGTGCAACAGTCTTCCACGAGCAGTACTTC
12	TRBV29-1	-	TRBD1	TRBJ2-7	CSVNRGTGEQYF	TGCAGCGTAAACAGGGGAACCGGCGAGCAGTACTTC
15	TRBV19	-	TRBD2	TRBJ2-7	CASSIGLAGVVEQYF	TGTGCCAGTAGTATCGGACTAGCGGGAGTAGTCGAGCAGTACTTC
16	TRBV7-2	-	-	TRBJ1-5	CASSYGTPGSGQPQHF	TGTGCCAGCAGCTACGGGACCCCTGGTAGTGGACAGCCCCAGCATTTT